This T cell receptor (beta chain) was found in a study of T cells in Graves' hyperthyroidism and ophthalmopathy. Across the study: Peripheral blood collection took place at initial diagnosis, before any treatment. Points from the study as a whole: Expanded thyroid clonotypes (above 0.001) were mostly also found in blood.

This clonotype was picked up many times. Antigen specificity is unknown. The CDR3 length is 18 residues. Germline trimming cut 6 bases from V and 0 bases from J; bases unmatched to any gene: 10. Looked up from germline, CDR1 is MDHEN and CDR2 is SYDVKM. Amplification yielded TCR beta CDR3 regions, with RNA transcripts as the source. TCR CDR3 regions were first amplified by RT-PCR with HTBI primers. Using its own MiXCR run on the multiplex PCR reads, TCRdb lists one record per CDR3 protein. The repertoire holds around 520,000 distinct CDR3 sequences, with roughly 15% as singletons. V gene TRBV28 combines with J gene TRBJ2-6; TRBD1 agrees at 8 bases. This TCR came from a woman in her thirties or forties with Graves' hyperthyroidism. Source material: blood. CDR3: CASSRTGTGHSGANVLTF. CDR3 DNA: TGTGCCAGCAGCCGTACCGGGACAGGACACTCTGGGGCCAACGTCCTGACTTTC.